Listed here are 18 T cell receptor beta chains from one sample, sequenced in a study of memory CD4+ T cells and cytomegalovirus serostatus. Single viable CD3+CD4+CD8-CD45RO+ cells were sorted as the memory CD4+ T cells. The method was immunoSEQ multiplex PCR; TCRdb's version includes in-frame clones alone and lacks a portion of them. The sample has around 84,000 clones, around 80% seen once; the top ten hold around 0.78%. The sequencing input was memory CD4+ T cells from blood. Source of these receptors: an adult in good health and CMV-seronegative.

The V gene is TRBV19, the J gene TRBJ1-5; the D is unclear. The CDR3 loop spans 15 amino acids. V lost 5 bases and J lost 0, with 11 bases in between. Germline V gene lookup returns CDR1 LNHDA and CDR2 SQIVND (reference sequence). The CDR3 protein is CASSPVMDSNQPQHF. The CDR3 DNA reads TGTGCCAGTAGTCCCGTCATGGATAGCAATCAGCCCCAGCATTTT.

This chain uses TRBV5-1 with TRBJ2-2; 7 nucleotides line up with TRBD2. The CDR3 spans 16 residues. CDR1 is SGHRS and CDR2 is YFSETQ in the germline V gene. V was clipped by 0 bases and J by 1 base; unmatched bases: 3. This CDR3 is CASSLAGGGNTGELFF. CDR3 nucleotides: TGCGCCAGCAGCTTGGCGGGAGGTGGGAACACCGGGGAGCTGTTTTTT. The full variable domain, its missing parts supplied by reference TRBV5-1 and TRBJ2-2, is KAGVTQTPRYLIKTRGQQVTLSCSPISGHRSVSWYQQTPGQGLQFLFEYFSETQRNKGNFPGRFSGRQFSNSRSEMNVSTLELGDSALYLCASSLAGGGNTGELFFGEGSRLTVL.

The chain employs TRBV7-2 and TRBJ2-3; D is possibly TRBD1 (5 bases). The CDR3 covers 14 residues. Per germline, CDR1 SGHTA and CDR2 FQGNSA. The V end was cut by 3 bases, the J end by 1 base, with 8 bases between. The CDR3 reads CASSLGLGTDTQYF. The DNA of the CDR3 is TGTGCCAGCAGCTTGGGGCTAGGCACAGATACGCAGTATTTT.

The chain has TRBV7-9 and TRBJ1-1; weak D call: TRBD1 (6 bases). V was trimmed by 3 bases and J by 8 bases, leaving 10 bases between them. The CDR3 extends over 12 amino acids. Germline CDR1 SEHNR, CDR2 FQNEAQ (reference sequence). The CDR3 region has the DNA TGTGCCAGCAGCTTTGCCGACAGGGAAGCTTTCTTT. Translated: CASSFADREAFF.

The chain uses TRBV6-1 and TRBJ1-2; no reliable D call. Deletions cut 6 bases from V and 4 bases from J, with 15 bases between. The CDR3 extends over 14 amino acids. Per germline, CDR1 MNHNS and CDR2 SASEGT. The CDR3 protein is CASSLDGRTYGYTF. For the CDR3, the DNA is TGTGCCAGCAGCCTGGACGGACGGACCTATGGCTACACCTTC.

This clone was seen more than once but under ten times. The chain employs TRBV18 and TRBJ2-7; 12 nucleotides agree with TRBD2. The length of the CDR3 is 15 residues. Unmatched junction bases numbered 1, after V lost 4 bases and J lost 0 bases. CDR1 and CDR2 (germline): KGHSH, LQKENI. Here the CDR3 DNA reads TGTGCCAGCTCACAGACTAGCGGGGGCTCCTACGAGCAGTACTTC. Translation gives CASSQTSGGSYEQYF.

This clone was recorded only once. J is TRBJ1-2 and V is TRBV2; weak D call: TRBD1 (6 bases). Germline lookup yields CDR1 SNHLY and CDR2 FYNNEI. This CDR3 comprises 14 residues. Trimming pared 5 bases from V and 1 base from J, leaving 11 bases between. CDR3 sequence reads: CASSRTEINYGYTF. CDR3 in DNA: TGTGCCAGCAGTCGGACAGAGATTAACTATGGCTACACCTTC.

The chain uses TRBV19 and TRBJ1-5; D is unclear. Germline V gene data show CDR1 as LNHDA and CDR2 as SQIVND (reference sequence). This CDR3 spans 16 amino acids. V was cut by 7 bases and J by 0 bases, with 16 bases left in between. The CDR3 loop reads CASMSTVRFSNQPQHF. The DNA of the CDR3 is TGTGCCAGTATGTCCACAGTCAGGTTTAGCAATCAGCCCCAGCATTTT. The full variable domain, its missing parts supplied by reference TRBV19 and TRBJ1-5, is DGGITQSPKYLFRKEGQNVTLSCEQNLNHDAMYWYRQDPGQGLRLIYYSQIVNDFQKGDIAEGYSVSREKKESFPLTVTSAQKNPTAFYLCASMSTVRFSNQPQHFGDGTRLSIL.

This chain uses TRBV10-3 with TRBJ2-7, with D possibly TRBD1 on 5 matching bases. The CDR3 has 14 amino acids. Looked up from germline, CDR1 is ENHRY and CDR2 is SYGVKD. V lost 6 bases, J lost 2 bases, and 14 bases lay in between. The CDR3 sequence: CAIRMTTETYEQYF. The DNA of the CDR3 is TGTGCCATCAGGATGACGACAGAGACCTACGAGCAGTACTTC.

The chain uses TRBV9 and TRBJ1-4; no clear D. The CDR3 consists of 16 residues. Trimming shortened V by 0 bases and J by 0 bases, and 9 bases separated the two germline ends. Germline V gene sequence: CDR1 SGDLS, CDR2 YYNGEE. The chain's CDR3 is CASSVEGSATNEKLFF. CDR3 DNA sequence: TGTGCCAGCAGCGTAGAAGGGTCTGCAACTAATGAAAAACTGTTTTTT.

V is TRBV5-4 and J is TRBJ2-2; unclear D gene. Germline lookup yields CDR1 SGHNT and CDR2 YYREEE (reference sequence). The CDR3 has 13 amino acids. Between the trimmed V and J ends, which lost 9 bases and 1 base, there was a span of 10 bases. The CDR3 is CAISNRNTGELFF. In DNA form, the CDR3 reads TGTGCCATCAGTAACAGGAACACCGGGGAGCTGTTTTTT.

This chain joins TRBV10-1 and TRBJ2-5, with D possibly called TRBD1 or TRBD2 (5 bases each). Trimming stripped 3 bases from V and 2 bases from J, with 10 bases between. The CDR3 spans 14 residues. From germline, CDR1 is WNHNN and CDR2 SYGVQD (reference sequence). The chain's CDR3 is CASSEGDLQETQYF. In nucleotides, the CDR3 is TGCGCCAGCAGTGAAGGGGACCTTCAAGAGACCCAGTACTTC.

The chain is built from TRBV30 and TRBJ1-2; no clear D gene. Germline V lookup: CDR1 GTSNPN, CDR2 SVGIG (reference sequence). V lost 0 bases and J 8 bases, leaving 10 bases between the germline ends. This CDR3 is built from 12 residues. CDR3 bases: TGTGCCTGGAGTGTACGGGGTGTGGGCTACACCTTC. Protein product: CAWSVRGVGYTF.

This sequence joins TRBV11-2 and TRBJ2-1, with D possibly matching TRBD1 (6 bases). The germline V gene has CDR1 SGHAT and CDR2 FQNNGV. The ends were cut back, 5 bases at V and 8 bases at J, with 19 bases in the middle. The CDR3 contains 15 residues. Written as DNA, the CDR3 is TGTGCCAGCAGCGCATTATCCGGGACATTCTATGAGCAGTTCTTC. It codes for CASSALSGTFYEQFF.

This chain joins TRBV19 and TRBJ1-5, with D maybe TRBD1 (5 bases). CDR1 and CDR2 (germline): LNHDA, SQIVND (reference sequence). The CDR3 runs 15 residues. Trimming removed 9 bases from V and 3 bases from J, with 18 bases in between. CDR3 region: CASSSPGRDNQPQHF. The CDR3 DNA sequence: TGTGCCAGCTCATCTCCAGGGAGAGACAATCAGCCCCAGCATTTT.

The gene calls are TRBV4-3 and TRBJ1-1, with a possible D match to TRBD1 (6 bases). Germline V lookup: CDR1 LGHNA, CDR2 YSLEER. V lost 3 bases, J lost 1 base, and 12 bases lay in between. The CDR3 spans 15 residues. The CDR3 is CASSQRQVWNTEAFF. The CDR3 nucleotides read TGCGCCAGCAGCCAGAGACAGGTCTGGAACACTGAAGCTTTCTTT.

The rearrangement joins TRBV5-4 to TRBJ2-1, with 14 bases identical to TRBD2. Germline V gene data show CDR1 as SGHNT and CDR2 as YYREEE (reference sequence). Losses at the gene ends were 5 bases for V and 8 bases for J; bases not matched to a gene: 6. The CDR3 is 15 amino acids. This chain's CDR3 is CASSRTSGGIDEQFF. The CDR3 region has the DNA TGTGCCAGCAGTCGGACTAGCGGGGGGATCGATGAGCAGTTCTTC.

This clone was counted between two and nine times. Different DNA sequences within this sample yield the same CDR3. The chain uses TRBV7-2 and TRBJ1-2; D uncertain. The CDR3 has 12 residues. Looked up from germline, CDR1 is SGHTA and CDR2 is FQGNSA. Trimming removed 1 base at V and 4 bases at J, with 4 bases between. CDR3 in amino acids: CASSLVSYGYTF. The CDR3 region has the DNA TGTGCCAGCAGCTTAGTATCCTATGGCTACACCTTC.